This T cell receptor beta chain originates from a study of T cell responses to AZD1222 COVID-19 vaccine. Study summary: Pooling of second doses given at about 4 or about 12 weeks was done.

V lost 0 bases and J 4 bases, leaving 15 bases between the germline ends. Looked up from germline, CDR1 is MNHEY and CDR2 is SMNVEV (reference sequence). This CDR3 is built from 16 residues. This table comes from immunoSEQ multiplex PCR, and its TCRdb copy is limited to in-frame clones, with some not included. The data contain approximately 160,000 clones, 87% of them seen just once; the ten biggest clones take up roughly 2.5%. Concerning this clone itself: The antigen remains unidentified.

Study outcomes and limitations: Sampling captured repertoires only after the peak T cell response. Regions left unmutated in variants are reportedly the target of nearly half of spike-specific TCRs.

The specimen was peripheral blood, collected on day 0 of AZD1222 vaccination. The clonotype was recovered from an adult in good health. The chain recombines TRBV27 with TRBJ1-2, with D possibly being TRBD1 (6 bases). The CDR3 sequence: CASSLSRNRVGYGYTF. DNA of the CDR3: TGTGCCAGCAGTTTATCGCGAAACAGGGTGGGCTATGGCTACACCTTC.